The 23 T cell receptor beta chains reported below all come from one sample, sequenced in a study of blood T cell repertoires in COVID-19. TCRdb's copy holds only in-frame clones and misses some; the assay was immunoSEQ multiplex PCR. Of fewer than 350,000 clones listed, 80% to 85% are singletons. Source material: peripheral blood. The receptor source for this set is a woman in her sixties or seventies with active or convalescent COVID-19.

The chain couples TRBV5-1 to TRBJ2-3; 15 bases line up with TRBD2. The CDR3 extends over 17 amino acids. The V and J ends lost 3 bases and 5 bases, in that order; junction bases with no gene match: 7. Germline V gene lookup returns CDR1 SGHRS and CDR2 YFSETQ. CDR3 residues: CASSYGLAGGLVDTQYF. The DNA of the CDR3 is TGCGCCAGCAGCTACGGACTAGCGGGGGGGCTGGTAGATACGCAGTATTTT.

The chain links TRBV9 to TRBJ2-3, with a tentative D call TRBD1 (5 bases). Trimming shortened V by 1 base and J by 1 base, and 13 bases separated the two germline ends. The CDR3 is 16 residues long. Germline V gene sequence: CDR1 SGDLS, CDR2 YYNGEE. This CDR3 reads CASSVFQGRGTDTQYF. DNA for the CDR3: TGTGCCAGCAGCGTATTTCAGGGAAGGGGCACAGATACGCAGTATTTT.

CDR3 coding DNA: TGCAGCGTTTCGAGTCAGGGCACCCTCCACTTT. Its translation: CSVSSQGTLHF. This sequence joins TRBV29-1 and TRBJ1-6, with D perhaps matching TRBD1 (5 bases). Trimming stripped 5 bases from V and 14 bases from J, with 13 bases between. CDR1 is SQVTM and CDR2 is ANQGSEA in the germline V gene. The CDR3 contains 11 residues.

The DNA for the CDR3 is TGTGCCAGCAGTCTCAACCGGCGGTACGAGCAGTACTTC. Translation: CASSLNRRYEQYF. The chain uses TRBV27 and TRBJ2-7; the D is unclear. Per germline, CDR1 MNHEY and CDR2 SMNVEV (reference sequence). The length of the CDR3 is 13 residues. Trimming shortened V by 5 bases and J by 4 bases, and 12 bases separated the two germline ends.

This rearrangement joins TRBV5-1 to TRBJ2-1; 8 positions agree with TRBD1. Germline V gene lookup returns CDR1 SGHRS and CDR2 YFSETQ. The ends lost 3 bases at V and 7 bases at J; junction bases unmatched: 9. The CDR3 consists of 15 residues. CDR3 nucleotide sequence: TGCGCCAGCAGCTGGAGGGACAGGAATCGGAATGAGCAGTTCTTC. It translates to CASSWRDRNRNEQFF. Variable domain in full (rest from reference TRBV5-1 and TRBJ2-1): KAGVTQTPRYLIKTRGQQVTLSCSPISGHRSVSWYQQTPGQGLQFLFEYFSETQRNKGNFPGRFSGRQFSNSRSEMNVSTLELGDSALYLCASSWRDRNRNEQFFGPGTRLTVL.

The chain employs TRBV14 and TRBJ2-1; 9 bases match TRBD1. Per germline, CDR1 SGHDN and CDR2 FVKESK. V gave up 1 base and J gave up 5 bases; unmatched junction bases: 6. The CDR3 has 16 amino acids. The CDR3 region is CASSQVPWTGDNEQFF. In nucleotides, the CDR3 is TGTGCCAGCAGCCAAGTACCCTGGACAGGGGACAATGAGCAGTTCTTC.

This clone has a single count. This rearrangement joins TRBV15 to TRBJ1-2; TRBD1 matches 7 bases. Trimming cost V 3 bases and J 3 bases; bases outside gene matches: 7. Germline assignment: CDR1 LNHNV and CDR2 YYDKDF (reference sequence). The CDR3 has 15 residues. The CDR3 nucleotides read TGTGCCACCAGCAGGGGGGACAGACCTTACTATGGCTACACCTTC. Residues: CATSRGDRPYYGYTF. Filled out from reference TRBV15 and TRBJ1-2, the complete variable domain reads DAMVIQNPRYQVTQFGKPVTLSCSQTLNHNVMYWYQQKSSQAPKLLFHYYDKDFNNEADTPDNFQSRRPNTSFCFLDIRSPGLGDTAMYLCATSRGDRPYYGYTFGSGTRLTVV.

The chain employs TRBV6-5 and TRBJ1-1; D unresolved. Trimming shortened V by 1 base and J by 1 base, and 7 bases separated the two germline ends. This CDR3 is 14 amino acids long. CDR1 and CDR2 (germline): MNHEY, SVGAGI. CDR3 amino acids: CASSYYAENTEAFF. In DNA, the CDR3 is TGTGCCAGCAGTTACTATGCGGAGAACACTGAAGCTTTCTTT.

This clone was detected only once. This rearrangement joins TRBV5-6 to TRBJ2-5; 8 nucleotides line up with TRBD2. Germline V gene lookup returns CDR1 SGHDT and CDR2 YYEEEE. Trimming at V came to 5 bases and at J to 5 bases, leaving 17 bases not matched to a gene. This CDR3 region has 17 residues. CDR3 nucleotide sequence: TGTGCCAGCAGTTCTCCCTTAGGAGCGGGGGTAGGGGAGACCCAGTACTTC. It specifies CASSSPLGAGVGETQYF.

This CDR3 reads CASKNSAEAFF. The CDR3 bases are TGTGCCAGCAAAAATTCGGCTGAAGCTTTCTTT. The rearrangement joins TRBV3-1 (or the pseudogene TRBV3-2) to TRBJ1-1, with D unresolved. V was trimmed by 7 bases and J by 6 bases, leaving 9 bases between them. The CDR3 totals 11 residues. Per germline, CDR1 LGHDT and CDR2 YNNKEL (reference sequence).

This sequence joins TRBV13 and TRBJ2-1; D call uncertain. Germline CDR1 reads PRHDT; CDR2 reads FYEKMQ (reference sequence). Trimming removed 4 bases from V and 9 bases from J, with 25 bases in between. The CDR3 is 17 amino acids. The CDR3 DNA follows: TGTGCCAGCAGCTCCTCTGTGAGCGCGGTGCCTTACGGTGAGCAGTTCTTC. Amino acids: CASSSSVSAVPYGEQFF.

CDR3 coding DNA: TGTGCCAGCAGGGACACCCTGGGGCGGGCTTTCTTT. This sequence encodes CASRDTLGRAFF. The J gene is TRBJ1-1, the V gene TRBV6-5, with D perhaps matching TRBD1 (5 bases). CDR1 MNHEY and CDR2 SVGAGI come from the germline V gene. Deletions cut 6 bases from V and 11 bases from J, with 16 bases between. The CDR3 has 12 residues.

The chain has TRBV4-1 and TRBJ2-5; D uncertain. Germline CDR1 and CDR2: MGHRA and YSYEKL. The V and J ends lost 0 bases and 5 bases respectively, with 4 bases between them. The CDR3 has 12 amino acids. The CDR3 reads CASSQDQETQYF. CDR3 sequence (DNA): TGCGCCAGCAGCCAAGATCAGGAGACCCAGTACTTC.

This chain connects TRBV3-1 (or the pseudogene TRBV3-2) to TRBJ1-2, with TRBD1 matching 7 bases. The CDR3 has 15 residues. CDR1 is LGHDT and CDR2 is YNNKEL in the germline V gene (reference sequence). Trimming removed 4 bases from V and 6 bases from J; junction bases left unmatched: 11. The CDR3 region is CASSPYGRQGDGYTF. In nucleotides, the CDR3 is TGTGCCAGCAGCCCCTACGGTCGACAGGGCGATGGCTACACCTTC.

The CDR3 bases are TGTGCCAGCAGCTTAACAACAGGGTCGGGCTACGGAGCTTTCTTT. It specifies CASSLTTGSGYGAFF. The chain recombines TRBV7-8 with TRBJ1-1; the D gene is possibly TRBD1 (6 bases). Trimming removed 2 bases from V and 10 bases from J, with 20 bases in between. Germline CDR1 and CDR2: SGHVS and FQNEAQ. The CDR3 has 15 residues.

The chain has TRBV12-5 and TRBJ1-3; a possible D gene is TRBD1 (5 bases). Germline V gene data show CDR1 as LGHNT and CDR2 as FRNRAP. Trimming removed 3 bases at V and 1 base at J, with 10 bases between. The CDR3 totals 15 residues. The DNA for the CDR3 is TGTGCTAGTGGTTTTTACCGACAGTCTGGAAACACCATATATTTT. This codes for CASGFYRQSGNTIYF.

This rearrangement joins TRBV12-3 or TRBV12-4 to TRBJ1-2, with a weak D call TRBD1 (5 bases). V dropped 6 bases and J dropped 4 bases, with 9 bases sitting between them. This CDR3 has 12 amino acids. The CDR3, as DNA: TGTGCCAGCAGCCCTGACAGCTATGGCTACACCTTC. Amino acids: CASSPDSYGYTF.

The genes are TRBV2 and TRBJ1-5; maybe TRBD1 (5 bases). CDR1 is SNHLY, CDR2 FYNNEI, per germline. This CDR3 has 17 amino acids. V was clipped by 0 bases and J by 1 base, with 13 bases between them. The CDR3 DNA reads as TGTGCCAGCAGTGAAGCGCGCCAGGGTTTAAGCAATCAGCCCCAGCATTTT. Residues: CASSEARQGLSNQPQHF.

The chain links TRBV13 to TRBJ2-1, with TRBD1 matching 10 bases. Germline values: CDR1 PRHDT, CDR2 FYEKMQ (reference sequence). The CDR3 is made up of 14 amino acids. The J segment lost 4 bases and the V segment lost 5 bases, leaving 2 bases of the junction unmatched. CDR3 amino acids: CASSGTGVYNEQFF. The CDR3 nucleotides are TGTGCCAGCAGCGGGACAGGGGTGTACAATGAGCAGTTCTTC.

The chain carries TRBV5-1 and TRBJ2-6, with D possibly matching TRBD2 (6 bases). Between the trimmed V and J ends, which lost 0 bases and 0 bases, there was a span of 10 bases. The germline gives CDR1 SGHRS, CDR2 YFSETQ. The CDR3 covers 17 residues. The CDR3 reads CASSLGGLSSGANVLTF. CDR3 coding DNA: TGCGCCAGCAGCTTGGGCGGACTAAGCTCTGGGGCCAACGTCCTGACTTTC.

This chain connects TRBV28 to TRBJ2-5; TRBD2 agrees at 10 bases. This CDR3 is built from 16 residues. The germline V gene encodes CDR1 MDHEN and CDR2 SYDVKM. V lost 1 base and J lost 5; bases outside the gene matches: 7. The CDR3 region has the DNA TGTGCCAGCAGTTTATTGCAGCGGGGGGGCCGGGAGACCCAGTACTTC. Residues: CASSLLQRGGRETQYF.

With regard to this clone: One end of the junction fails to match germline, which may point to a read error. The chain is built from TRBV3-1 (or the pseudogene TRBV3-2) and TRBJ1-3; D is perhaps TRBD1 (5 bases). The CDR3 length is 15 residues. Germline V CDR1 and CDR2: LGHDT, YNNKEL (reference sequence). The CDR3 nucleotides are TGTGCCAGCAGTCAAGGACACTGGTTCGGAAACACCATATATTTT. This encodes CASSQGHWFGNTIYF.

This clone turned up a few times. The chain recombines TRBV19 with TRBJ1-1; D gene unclear. V lost 2 bases and J 2 bases, leaving 9 bases between the germline ends. The CDR3 loop spans 14 amino acids. Germline values: CDR1 LNHDA, CDR2 SQIVND (reference sequence). The CDR3 spells CASSIRGGNTEAFF. Written as DNA, the CDR3 is TGTGCCAGTAGTATAAGAGGAGGAAACACTGAAGCTTTCTTT. Full variable domain (remainder filled in from reference TRBV19 and TRBJ1-1): DGGITQSPKYLFRKEGQNVTLSCEQNLNHDAMYWYRQDPGQGLRLIYYSQIVNDFQKGDIAEGYSVSREKKESFPLTVTSAQKNPTAFYLCASSIRGGNTEAFFGQGTRLTVV.